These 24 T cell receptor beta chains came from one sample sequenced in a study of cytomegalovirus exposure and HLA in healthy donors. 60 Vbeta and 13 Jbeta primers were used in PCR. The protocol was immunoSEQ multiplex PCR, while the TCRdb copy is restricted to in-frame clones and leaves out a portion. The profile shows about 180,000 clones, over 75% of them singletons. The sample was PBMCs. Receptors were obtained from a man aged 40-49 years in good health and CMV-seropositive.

The DNA of the CDR3 is TGCAGCGTTGAAGATCGGGGAGGGAAGAGCTCTGGGGCCAACGTCCTGACTTTC. It is translated as CSVEDRGGKSSGANVLTF. The chain has TRBV29-1 and TRBJ2-6, with TRBD2 matching 7 bases. This CDR3 region has 18 residues. Per germline, CDR1 SQVTM and CDR2 ANQGSEA. Germline trimming cut 0 bases from V and 0 bases from J; bases unmatched to any gene: 8.

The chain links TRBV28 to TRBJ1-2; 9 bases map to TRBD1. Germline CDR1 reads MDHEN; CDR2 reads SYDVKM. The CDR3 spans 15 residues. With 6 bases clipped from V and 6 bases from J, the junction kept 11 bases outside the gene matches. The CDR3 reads CASRIPGQGTDGYTF. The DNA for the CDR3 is TGTGCCAGCAGAATACCGGGACAGGGTACGGATGGCTACACCTTC.

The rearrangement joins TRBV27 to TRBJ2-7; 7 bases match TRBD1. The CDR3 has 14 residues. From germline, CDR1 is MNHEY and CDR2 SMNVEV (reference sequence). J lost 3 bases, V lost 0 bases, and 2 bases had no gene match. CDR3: CASSLSAGGYEQYF. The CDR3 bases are TGTGCCAGCAGTTTATCGGCAGGGGGCTACGAGCAGTACTTC.

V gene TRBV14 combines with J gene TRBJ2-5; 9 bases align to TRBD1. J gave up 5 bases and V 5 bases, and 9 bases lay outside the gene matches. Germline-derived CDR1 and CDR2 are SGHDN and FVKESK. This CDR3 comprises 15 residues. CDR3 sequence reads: CASSGPGQGWETQYF. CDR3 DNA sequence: TGTGCCAGCAGCGGTCCGGGACAGGGTTGGGAGACCCAGTACTTC.

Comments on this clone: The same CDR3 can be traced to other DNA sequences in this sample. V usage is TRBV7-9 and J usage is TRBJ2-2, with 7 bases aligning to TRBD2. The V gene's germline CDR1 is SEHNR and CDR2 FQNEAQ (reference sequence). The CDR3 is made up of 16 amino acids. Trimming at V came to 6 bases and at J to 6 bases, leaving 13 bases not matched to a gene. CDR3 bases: TGTGCCAGCAGTCCGCCCGGGGGGAGTTCCTCCGGGGAGCTGTTTTTT. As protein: CASSPPGGSSSGELFF. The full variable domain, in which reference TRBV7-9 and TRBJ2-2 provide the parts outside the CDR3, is DTGVSQNPRHKITKRGQNVTFRCDPISEHNRLYWYRQTLGQGPEFLTYFQNEAQLEKSRLLSDRFSAERPKGSFSTLEIQRTEQGDSAMYLCASSPPGGSSSGELFFGEGSRLTVL.

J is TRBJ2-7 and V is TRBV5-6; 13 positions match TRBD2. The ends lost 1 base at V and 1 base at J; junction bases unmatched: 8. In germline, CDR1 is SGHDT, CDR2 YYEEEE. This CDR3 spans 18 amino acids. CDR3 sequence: CASSLRGLAGLLSYEQYF. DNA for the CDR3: TGTGCCAGCAGCTTGAGGGGACTAGCGGGACTTCTTTCCTACGAGCAGTACTTC.

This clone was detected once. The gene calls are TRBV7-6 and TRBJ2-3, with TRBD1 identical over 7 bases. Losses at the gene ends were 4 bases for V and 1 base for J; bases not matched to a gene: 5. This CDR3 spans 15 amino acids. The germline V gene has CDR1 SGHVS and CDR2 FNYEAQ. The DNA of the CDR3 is TGTGCCAGCAGCTCAGGGGGAATTGGCACAGATACGCAGTATTTT. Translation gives CASSSGGIGTDTQYF.

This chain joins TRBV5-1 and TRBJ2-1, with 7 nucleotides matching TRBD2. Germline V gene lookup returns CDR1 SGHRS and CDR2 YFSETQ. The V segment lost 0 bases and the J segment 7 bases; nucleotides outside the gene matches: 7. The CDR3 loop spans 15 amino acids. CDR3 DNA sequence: TGCGCCAGCAGCTTGGGAGGGAGGGCCGAAAATGAGCAGTTCTTC. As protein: CASSLGGRAENEQFF.

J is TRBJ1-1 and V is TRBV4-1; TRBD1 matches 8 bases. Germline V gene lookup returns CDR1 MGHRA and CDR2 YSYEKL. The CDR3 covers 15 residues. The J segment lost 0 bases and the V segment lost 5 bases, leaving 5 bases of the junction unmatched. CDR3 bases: TGCGCCAGCAGCGCCCGGACAGGGCTGAACACTGAAGCTTTCTTT. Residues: CASSARTGLNTEAFF.

The chain's CDR3 is CASSIQGADGNTIYF. CDR3 bases: TGTGCCAGCAGCATACAGGGGGCGGATGGAAACACCATATATTTT. This chain uses TRBV7-8 with TRBJ1-3; TRBD1 matches 9 bases. Trimming at V came to 5 bases and at J to 3 bases, leaving 5 bases not matched to a gene. Per the germline V gene, CDR1 is SGHVS and CDR2 is FQNEAQ. This CDR3 is built from 15 residues.

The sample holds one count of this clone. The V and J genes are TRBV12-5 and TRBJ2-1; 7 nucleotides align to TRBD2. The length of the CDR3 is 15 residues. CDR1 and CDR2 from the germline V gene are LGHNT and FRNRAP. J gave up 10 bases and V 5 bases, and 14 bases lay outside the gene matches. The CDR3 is CASGPQAAGESEQFF. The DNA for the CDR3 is TGTGCTAGTGGTCCCCAGGCGGCGGGAGAGAGCGAGCAGTTCTTC. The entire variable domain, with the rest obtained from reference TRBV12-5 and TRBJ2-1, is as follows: DARVTQTPRHKVTEMGQEVTMRCQPILGHNTVFWYRQTMMQGLELLAYFRNRAPLDDSGMPKDRFSAEMPDATLATLKIQPSEPRDSAVYFCASGPQAAGESEQFFGPGTRLTVL.

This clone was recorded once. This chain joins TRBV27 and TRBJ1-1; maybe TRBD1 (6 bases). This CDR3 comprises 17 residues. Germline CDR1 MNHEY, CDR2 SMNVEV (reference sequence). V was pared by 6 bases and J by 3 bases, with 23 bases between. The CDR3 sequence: CASSIIGEGGHYTEAFF. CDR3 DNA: TGTGCCAGCAGCATTATCGGGGAGGGGGGACACTACACTGAAGCTTTCTTT.

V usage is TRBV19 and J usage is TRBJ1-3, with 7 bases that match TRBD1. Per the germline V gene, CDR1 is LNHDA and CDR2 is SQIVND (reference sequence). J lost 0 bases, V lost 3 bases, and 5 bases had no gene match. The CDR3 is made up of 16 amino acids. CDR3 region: CASSMNRGRSGNTIYF. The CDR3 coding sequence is TGTGCCAGTAGTATGAACAGGGGCCGCTCTGGAAACACCATATATTTT.

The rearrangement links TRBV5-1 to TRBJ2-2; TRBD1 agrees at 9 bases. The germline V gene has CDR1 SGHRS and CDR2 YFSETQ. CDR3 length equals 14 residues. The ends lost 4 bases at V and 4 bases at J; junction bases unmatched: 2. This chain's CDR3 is CASSGQGTTGELFF. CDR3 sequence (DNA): TGCGCCAGCAGCGGACAGGGGACCACCGGGGAGCTGTTTTTT.

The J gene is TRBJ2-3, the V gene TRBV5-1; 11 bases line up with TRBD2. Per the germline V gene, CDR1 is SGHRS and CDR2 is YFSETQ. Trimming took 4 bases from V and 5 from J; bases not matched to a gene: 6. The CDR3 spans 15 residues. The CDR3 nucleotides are TGCGCCAGCAGCCGAGGGACTAGCGGAGAAGATACGCAGTATTTT. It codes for CASSRGTSGEDTQYF.

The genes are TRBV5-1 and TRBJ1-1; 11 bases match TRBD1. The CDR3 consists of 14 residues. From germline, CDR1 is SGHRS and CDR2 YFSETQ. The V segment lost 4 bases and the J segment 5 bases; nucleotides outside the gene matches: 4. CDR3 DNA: TGCGCCAGCAGCGGAGGACAGGGGGCAACTGAAGCTTTCTTT. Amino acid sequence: CASSGGQGATEAFF.

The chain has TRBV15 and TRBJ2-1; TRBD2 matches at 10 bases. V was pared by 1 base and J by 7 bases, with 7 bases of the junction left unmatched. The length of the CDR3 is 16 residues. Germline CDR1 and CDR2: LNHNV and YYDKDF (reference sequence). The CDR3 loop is CATSRASSGRRNEQFF. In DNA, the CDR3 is TGTGCCACCAGCAGAGCGTCTAGCGGGAGAAGGAATGAGCAGTTCTTC.

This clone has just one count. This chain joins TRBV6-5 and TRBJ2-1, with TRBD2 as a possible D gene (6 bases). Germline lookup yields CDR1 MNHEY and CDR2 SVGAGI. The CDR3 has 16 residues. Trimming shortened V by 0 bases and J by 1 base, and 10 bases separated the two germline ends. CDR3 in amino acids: CASSYSGSISYNEQFF. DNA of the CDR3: TGTGCCAGCAGTTACTCCGGGAGTATTTCCTACAATGAGCAGTTCTTC.

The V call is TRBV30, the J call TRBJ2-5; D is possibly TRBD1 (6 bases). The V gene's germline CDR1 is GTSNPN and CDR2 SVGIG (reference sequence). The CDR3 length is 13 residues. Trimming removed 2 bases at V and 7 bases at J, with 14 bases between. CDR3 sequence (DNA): TGTGCCTGGAGTAGGACGGAGACAGGGACCCAGTACTTC. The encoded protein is CAWSRTETGTQYF.

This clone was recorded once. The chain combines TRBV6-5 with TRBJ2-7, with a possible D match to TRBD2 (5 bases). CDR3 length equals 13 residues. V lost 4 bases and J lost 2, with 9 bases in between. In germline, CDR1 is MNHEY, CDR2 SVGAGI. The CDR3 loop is CASSFPGAYEQYF. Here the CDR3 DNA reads TGTGCCAGCAGTTTCCCCGGGGCCTACGAGCAGTACTTC.

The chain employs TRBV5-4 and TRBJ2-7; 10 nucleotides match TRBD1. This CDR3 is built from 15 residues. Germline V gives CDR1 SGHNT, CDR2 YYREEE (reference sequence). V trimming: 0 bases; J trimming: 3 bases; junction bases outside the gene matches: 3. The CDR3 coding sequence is TGTGCCAGCAGCTTGGGGGGACAGGGGATCTACGAGCAGTACTTC. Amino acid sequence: CASSLGGQGIYEQYF.

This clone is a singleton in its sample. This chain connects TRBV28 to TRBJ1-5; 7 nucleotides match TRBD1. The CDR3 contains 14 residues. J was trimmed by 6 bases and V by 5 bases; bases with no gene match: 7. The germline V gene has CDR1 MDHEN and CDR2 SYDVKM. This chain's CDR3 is CASSQGGAGQPQHF. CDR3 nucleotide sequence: TGTGCCAGCAGTCAAGGGGGCGCCGGTCAGCCCCAGCATTTT.

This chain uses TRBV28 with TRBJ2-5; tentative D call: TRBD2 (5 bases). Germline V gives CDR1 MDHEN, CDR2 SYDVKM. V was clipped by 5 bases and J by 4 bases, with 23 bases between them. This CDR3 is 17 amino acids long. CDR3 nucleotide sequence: TGTGCCAGCAGTATCCGACGGGGAGTATCCATCGGAGAGACCCAGTACTTC. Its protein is CASSIRRGVSIGETQYF. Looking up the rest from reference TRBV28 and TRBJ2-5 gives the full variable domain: DVKVTQSSRYLVKRTGEKVFLECVQDMDHENMFWYRQDPGLGLRLIYFSYDVKMKEKGDIPEGYSVSREKKERFSLILESASTNQTSMYLCASSIRRGVSIGETQYFGPGTRLLVL.

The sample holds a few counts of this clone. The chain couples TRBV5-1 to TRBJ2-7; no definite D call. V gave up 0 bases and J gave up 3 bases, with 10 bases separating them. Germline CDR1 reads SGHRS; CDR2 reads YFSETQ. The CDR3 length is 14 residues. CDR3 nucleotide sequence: TGCGCCAGCAGCTTGGACTCAAGCGTCTACGAGCAGTACTTC. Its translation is CASSLDSSVYEQYF. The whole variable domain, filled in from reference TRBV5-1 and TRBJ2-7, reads KAGVTQTPRYLIKTRGQQVTLSCSPISGHRSVSWYQQTPGQGLQFLFEYFSETQRNKGNFPGRFSGRQFSNSRSEMNVSTLELGDSALYLCASSLDSSVYEQYFGPGTRLTVT.